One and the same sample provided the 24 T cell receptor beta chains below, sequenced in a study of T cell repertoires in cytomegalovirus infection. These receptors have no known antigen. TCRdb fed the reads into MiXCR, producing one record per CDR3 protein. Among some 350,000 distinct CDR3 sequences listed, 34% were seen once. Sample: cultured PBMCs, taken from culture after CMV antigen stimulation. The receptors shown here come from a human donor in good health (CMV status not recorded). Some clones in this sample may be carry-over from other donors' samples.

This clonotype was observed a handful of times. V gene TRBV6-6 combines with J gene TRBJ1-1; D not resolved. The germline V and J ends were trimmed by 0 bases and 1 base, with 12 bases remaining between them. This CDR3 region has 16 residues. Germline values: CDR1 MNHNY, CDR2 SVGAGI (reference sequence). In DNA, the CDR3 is TGTGCCAGCAGTTACTCGAAACGGATGGGGAACACTGAAGCTTTCTTT. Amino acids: CASSYSKRMGNTEAFF.

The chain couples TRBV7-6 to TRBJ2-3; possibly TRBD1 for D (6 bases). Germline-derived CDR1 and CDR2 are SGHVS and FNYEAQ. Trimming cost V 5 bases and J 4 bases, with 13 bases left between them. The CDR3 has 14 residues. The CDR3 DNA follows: TGTGCCAGCAGCCAAGAGACAGGAGCAGATACGCAGTATTTT. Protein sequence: CASSQETGADTQYF. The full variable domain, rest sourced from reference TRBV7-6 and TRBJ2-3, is GAGVSQSPRYKVTKRGQDVALRCDPISGHVSLYWYRQALGQGPEFLTYFNYEAQQDKSGLPNDRFSAERPEGSISTLTIQRTEQRDSAMYRCASSQETGADTQYFGPGTRLTVL.

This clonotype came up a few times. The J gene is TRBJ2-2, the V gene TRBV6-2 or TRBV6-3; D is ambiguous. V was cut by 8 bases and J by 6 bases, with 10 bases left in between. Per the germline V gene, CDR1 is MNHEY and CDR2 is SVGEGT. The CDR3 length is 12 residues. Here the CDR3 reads CASGRSPGELFF. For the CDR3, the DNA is TGTGCCAGCGGGCGAAGCCCCGGGGAGCTGTTTTTT.

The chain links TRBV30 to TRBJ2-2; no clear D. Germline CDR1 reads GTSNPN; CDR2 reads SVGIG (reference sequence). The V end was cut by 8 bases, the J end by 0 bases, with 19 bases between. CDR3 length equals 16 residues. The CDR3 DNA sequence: TGTGCCAGTACGAAATCTCGGTCGGCGAACACCGGGGAGCTGTTTTTT. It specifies CASTKSRSANTGELFF.

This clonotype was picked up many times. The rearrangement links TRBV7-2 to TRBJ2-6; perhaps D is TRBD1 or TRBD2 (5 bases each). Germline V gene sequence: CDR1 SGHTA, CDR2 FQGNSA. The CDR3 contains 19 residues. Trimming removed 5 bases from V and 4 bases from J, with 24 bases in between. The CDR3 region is CASSRVDRDPSMGANVLTF. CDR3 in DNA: TGTGCCAGCAGCCGCGTTGATCGGGACCCTTCGATGGGGGCCAACGTCCTGACTTTC.

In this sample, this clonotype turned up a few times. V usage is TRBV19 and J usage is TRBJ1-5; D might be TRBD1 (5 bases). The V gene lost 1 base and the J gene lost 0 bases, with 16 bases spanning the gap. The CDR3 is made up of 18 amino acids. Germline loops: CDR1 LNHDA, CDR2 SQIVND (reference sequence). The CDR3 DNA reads TGTGCCAGTAGTATAGGAGGGGCAGGGTATAGTAGCAATCAGCCCCAGCATTTT. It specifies CASSIGGAGYSSNQPQHF.

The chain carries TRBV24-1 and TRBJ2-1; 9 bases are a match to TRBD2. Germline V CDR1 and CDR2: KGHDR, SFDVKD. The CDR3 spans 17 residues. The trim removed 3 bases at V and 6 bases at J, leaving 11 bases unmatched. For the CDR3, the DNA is TGTGCCACCAGTGATCCCCTTAGCGGGAGTTCGGGCAATGAGCAGTTCTTC. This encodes CATSDPLSGSSGNEQFF.

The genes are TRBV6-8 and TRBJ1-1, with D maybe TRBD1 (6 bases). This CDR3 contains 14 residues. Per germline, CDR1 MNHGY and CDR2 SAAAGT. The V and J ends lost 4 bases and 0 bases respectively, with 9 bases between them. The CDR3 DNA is TGTGCCAGCAGTTGGACAGCGATGAACACTGAAGCTTTCTTT. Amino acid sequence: CASSWTAMNTEAFF.

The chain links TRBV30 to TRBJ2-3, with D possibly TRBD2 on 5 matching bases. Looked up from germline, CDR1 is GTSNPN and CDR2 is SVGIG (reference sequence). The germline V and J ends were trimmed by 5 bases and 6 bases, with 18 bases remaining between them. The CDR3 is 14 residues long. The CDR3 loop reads CAWGSFGMSDTQYF. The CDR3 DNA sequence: TGTGCCTGGGGGTCCTTCGGGATGTCGGATACGCAGTATTTT.

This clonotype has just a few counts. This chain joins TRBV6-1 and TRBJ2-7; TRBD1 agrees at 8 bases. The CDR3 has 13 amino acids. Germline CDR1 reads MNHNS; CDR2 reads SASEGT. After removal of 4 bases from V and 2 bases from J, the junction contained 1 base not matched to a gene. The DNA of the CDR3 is TGTGCCAGCAGTGCCAGGGGGCCCTACGAGCAGTACTTC. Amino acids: CASSARGPYEQYF.

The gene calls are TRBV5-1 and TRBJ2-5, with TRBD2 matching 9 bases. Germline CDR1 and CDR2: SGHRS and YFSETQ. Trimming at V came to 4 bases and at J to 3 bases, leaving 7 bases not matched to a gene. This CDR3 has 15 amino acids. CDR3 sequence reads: CASSVHSGGEETQYF. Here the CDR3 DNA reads TGCGCCAGCAGCGTCCATAGCGGGGGAGAAGAGACCCAGTACTTC.

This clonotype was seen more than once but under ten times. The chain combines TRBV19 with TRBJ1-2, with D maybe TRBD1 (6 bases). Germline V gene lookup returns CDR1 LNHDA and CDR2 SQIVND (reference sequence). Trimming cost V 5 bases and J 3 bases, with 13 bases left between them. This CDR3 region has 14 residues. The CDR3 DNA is TGTGCCAGTAGTTTCAGGACAGTTGACTATGGCTACACCTTC. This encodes CASSFRTVDYGYTF.

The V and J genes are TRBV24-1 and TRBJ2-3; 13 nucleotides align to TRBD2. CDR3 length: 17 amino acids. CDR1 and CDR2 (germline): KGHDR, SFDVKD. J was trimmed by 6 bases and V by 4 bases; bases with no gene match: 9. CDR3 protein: CATSEPSGLAGSDTQYF. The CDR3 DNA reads TGTGCCACCAGTGAACCCTCGGGACTAGCGGGATCGGATACGCAGTATTTT.

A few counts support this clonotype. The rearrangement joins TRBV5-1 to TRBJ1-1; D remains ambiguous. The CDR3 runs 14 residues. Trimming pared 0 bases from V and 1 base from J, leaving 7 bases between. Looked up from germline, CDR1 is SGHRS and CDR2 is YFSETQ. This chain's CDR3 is CASSLEDGNTEAFF. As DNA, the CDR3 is TGCGCCAGCAGCTTGGAGGACGGGAACACTGAAGCTTTCTTT.

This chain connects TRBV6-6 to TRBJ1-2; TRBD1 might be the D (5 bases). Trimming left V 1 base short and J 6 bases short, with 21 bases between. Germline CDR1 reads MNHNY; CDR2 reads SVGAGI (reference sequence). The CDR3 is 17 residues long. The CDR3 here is CASSYWQGPQRTHGYTF. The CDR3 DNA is TGTGCCAGCAGTTACTGGCAGGGTCCCCAACGGACGCATGGCTACACCTTC.

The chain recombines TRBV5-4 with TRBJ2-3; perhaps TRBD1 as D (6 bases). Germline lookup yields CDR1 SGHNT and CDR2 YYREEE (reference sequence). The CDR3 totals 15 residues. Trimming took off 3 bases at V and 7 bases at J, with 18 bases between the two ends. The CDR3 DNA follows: TGTGCCAGCAGCTCGGGACAACCATCTGGAAATACGCAGTATTTT. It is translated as CASSSGQPSGNTQYF.

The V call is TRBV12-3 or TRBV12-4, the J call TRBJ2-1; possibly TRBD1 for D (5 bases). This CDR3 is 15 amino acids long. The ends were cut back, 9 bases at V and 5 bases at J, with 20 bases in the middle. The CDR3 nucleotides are TGTGCCAGTCGGGTTTACCAGGGCCCGGACAATGAGCAGTTCTTC. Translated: CASRVYQGPDNEQFF.

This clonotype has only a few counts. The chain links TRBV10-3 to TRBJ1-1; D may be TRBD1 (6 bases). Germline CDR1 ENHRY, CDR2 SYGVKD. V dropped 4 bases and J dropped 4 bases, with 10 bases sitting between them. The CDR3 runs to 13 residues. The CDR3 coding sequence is TGTGCCATCAGTGGACAGGCGGGCACTGAAGCTTTCTTT. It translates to CAISGQAGTEAFF.

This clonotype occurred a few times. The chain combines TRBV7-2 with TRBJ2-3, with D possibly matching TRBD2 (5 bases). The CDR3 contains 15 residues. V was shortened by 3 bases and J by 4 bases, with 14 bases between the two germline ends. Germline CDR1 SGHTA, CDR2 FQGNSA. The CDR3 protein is CASSFRLEGADTQYF. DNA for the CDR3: TGTGCCAGCAGCTTTCGGCTAGAGGGCGCAGATACGCAGTATTTT.

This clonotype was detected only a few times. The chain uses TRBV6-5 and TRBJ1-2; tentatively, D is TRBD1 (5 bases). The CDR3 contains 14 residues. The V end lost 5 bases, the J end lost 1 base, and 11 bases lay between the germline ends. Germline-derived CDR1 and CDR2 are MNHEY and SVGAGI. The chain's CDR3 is CASSPDSNNYGYTF. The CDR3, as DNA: TGTGCCAGCAGTCCCGACAGTAATAACTATGGCTACACCTTC.

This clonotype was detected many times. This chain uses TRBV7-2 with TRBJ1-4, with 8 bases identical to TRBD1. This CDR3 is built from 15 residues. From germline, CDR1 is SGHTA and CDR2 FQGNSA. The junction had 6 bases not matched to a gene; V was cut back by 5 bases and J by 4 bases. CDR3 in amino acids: CASSERQGNNEKLFF. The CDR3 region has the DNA TGTGCCAGCAGCGAACGACAGGGGAATAATGAAAAACTGTTTTTT.

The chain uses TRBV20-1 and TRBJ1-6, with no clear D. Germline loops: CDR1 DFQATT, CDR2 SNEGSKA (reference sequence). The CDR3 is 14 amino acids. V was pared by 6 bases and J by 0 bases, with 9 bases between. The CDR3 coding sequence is TGCAGTGCCACGACAAGCTCCTATAATTCACCCCTCCACTTT. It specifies CSATTSSYNSPLHF.

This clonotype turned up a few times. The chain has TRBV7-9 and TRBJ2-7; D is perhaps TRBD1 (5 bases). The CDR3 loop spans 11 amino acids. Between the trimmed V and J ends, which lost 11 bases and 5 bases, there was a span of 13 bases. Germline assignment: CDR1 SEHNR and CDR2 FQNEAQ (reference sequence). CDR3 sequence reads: CAVGRVDEQYV. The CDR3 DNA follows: TGTGCCGTCGGCAGGGTCGACGAGCAGTACGTC.

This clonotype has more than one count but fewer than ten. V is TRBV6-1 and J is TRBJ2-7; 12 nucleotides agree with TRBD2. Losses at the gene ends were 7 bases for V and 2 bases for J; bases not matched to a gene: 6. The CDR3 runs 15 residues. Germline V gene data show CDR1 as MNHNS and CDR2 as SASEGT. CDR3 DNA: TGTGCCAGCATTCTACTAGCGGGAGGACCCTACGAGCAGTACGTC. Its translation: CASILLAGGPYEQYV.